This TCR beta chain was retrieved from a study of T cells in Graves' hyperthyroidism and ophthalmopathy. Notes on the study in general: Blood also carried most thyroid clonotypes expanded above 0.001.

Comments on this clonotype: Its antigen remains unknown.

Calling Graves' hyperthyroidism stable meant ophthalmopathy did not progress within 18 months. Aged 18 to 65, the patients had hyperthyroidism that was newly diagnosed and had lasted under 2 months. PBMCs came from more than 8.5 ml fresh peripheral blood. Amplified TCR beta CDR3 regions came from RNA transcripts. TCR CDR3 regions were first amplified by RT-PCR with HTBI primers. TCRdb recomputed calls from the multiplex PCR reads with MiXCR, one row per CDR3 protein. The sample lists 340,000 or so distinct CDR3 sequences; over 20% were seen once. The CDR3 sequence is 19 residues long. Germline V gives CDR1 SGHNT, CDR2 YYREEE (reference sequence). V dropped 0 bases and J dropped 4; count of bases not matched to a gene: 16.

The sequence was collected from a woman between 50 and 59 years old with Graves' hyperthyroidism. Sequenced: blood. The chain joins TRBV5-4 to TRBJ2-5; 9 positions agree with TRBD2. Here the CDR3 reads CASSLVRRGGQPFGETQYF. The DNA for the CDR3 is TGTGCCAGCAGCTTGGTGAGGCGGGGGGGGCAACCCTTTGGAGAGACCCAGTACTTC.